This T cell receptor (beta chain) was identified during a study of shared clonotypes between healthy human individuals. Notes on the study in general: The four-donor shared clonotypes exceeded non-shared clonotypes in generation probability, with non-shared ones scoring lower. Memory subsets generally showed smaller estimated richness than naive subsets did. With a few donors compared, around 5% of naive CD4 clonotypes were shared.

This clone was seen once. The antigen is undetermined. Selected positively for CCR7 and CD45RO-negative, naive CD8 cells excluded terminally differentiated effector memory CD45RA+ cells. Measured with immunoSEQ multiplex PCR; TCRdb has only the in-frame clones, and not every one. The sample carries 1.5 million to 2.5 million clones, about 95% recorded once. There are 12 residues in the CDR3. V lost 7 bases to trimming and J lost 1 base, with 10 bases between them. CDR1 and CDR2 from the germline V gene are SQVTM and ANQGSEA. The chain couples TRBV29-1 to TRBJ1-1; D gene uncertain. The sequencing input was naive CD8+ T cells sorted from blood. The sequence derives from a young man in good health. DNA for the CDR3: TGCAGCGGTCTGCAACCGAACACTGAAGCTTTCTTT. It yields the protein CSGLQPNTEAFF. Drawing the rest from reference TRBV29-1 and TRBJ1-1, the complete variable domain is SAVISQKPSRDICQRGTSLTIQCQVDSQVTMMFWYRQQPGQSLTLIATANQGSEATYESGFVIDKFPISRPNLTFSTLTVSNMSPEDSSIYLCSGLQPNTEAFFGQGTRLTVV.